This T cell receptor beta chain comes out of a study of blood T cells in healthy people across ages. Whole-study context: The template switching approach captured approximately one barcoded beta molecule for every two T cells.

Concerning this clonotype: Antigen: not known.

Study results and caveats: Whereas aged donors had fewer naive CD4+ cells, long-lived donors had more of them and higher diversity. Per million T cells, TCR beta diversity dropped about linearly as age rose.

It was with a sample-barcoded 5' primer and a J-beta primer mix that a second PCR of roughly 6 to 12 cycles was run. One entry per CDR3 protein, called by TCRdb with MiXCR from the 5' RACE reads. Among roughly 2 million distinct CDR3 sequences, 40% to 55% were seen once, and the ten largest hold approximately 2.1%. The receptor was derived from a woman between 35 and 50 years old in good health. Source material: blood.

CDR3 coding DNA: TGTGCCAGCGATCCCGACAGTCCATGGGGCACTGAAGCTTTCTTT. It specifies CASDPDSPWGTEAFF. The J gene is TRBJ1-1, the V gene TRBV2, with TRBD1 as a possible D gene (5 bases). This CDR3 has 15 amino acids. Between the trimmed V and J ends, which lost 8 bases and 4 bases, there was a span of 20 bases. Germline-derived CDR1 and CDR2 are SNHLY and FYNNEI. Looking up the rest from reference TRBV2 and TRBJ1-1 gives the full variable domain: EPEVTQTPSHQVTQMGQEVILRCVPISNHLYFYWYRQILGQKVEFLVSFYNNEISEKSEIFDDQFSVERPDGSNFTLKIRSTKLEDSAMYFCASDPDSPWGTEAFFGQGTRLTVV.